These T cell receptor beta chains were read from a single sample in a study of T cell responses to AZD1222 COVID-19 vaccine. Assay used: immunoSEQ multiplex PCR; TCRdb lists only in-frame clones, some missing. The sample has around 180,000 clones, more than 75% seen once. The material sequenced was peripheral blood, taken 28 days after the second AZD1222 dose. Every receptor here comes from an adult who received the AZD1222 COVID-19 vaccine. The CDR3 runs from the conserved cysteine through the conserved F or W. A D gene is named only where the DNA matches it firmly. Clone sizes are given selectively: once, few, many, or a class where the clone is expanded.

d_gene: TRBD2
abundance: -
j_gene: TRBJ2-3
v_gene: TRBV6-2/TRBV6-3
CDR3nt: TGTGCCAGCAGCCCGACTAGCGGGAGCACAGATACGCAGTATTTT
CDR3aa: CASSPTSGSTDTQYF

d_gene: -
abundance: -
j_gene: TRBJ2-5
v_gene: TRBV19
CDR3nt: TGTGCCAGTAGTATTTTCCCTGGCAAGGAGACCCAGTACTTC
CDR3aa: CASSIFPGKETQYF

d_gene: TRBD2
abundance: -
j_gene: TRBJ2-7
v_gene: TRBV30
CDR3nt: TGTGCCTGGAGCCTCCTAGCGGGAGCTTACGAGCAGTACTTC
CDR3aa: CAWSLLAGAYEQYF

d_gene: TRBD1
abundance: -
j_gene: TRBJ2-7
v_gene: TRBV7-7
CDR3nt: TGTGCTAGCAGCTTAGCACAGGGGGTCACCTACGAGCAGTACTTC
CDR3aa: CASSLAQGVTYEQYF

d_gene: TRBD2
abundance: -
j_gene: TRBJ2-5
v_gene: TRBV9
CDR3nt: TGTGCCAGCAGCGTAGAGGCGGGAGGGCCGGAGACCCAGTACTTC
CDR3aa: CASSVEAGGPETQYF

d_gene: TRBD2
abundance: -
j_gene: TRBJ2-1
v_gene: TRBV11-3
CDR3nt: TGTGCCAGCAGCCCTAGCGGGAACGGCAATGAGCAGTTCTTC
CDR3aa: CASSPSGNGNEQFF

d_gene: -
abundance: -
j_gene: TRBJ1-1
v_gene: TRBV29-1
CDR3nt: TGCAGCGTTCACCAGGACAGAACCATGAACACTGAAGCTTTCTTT
CDR3aa: CSVHQDRTMNTEAFF

d_gene: -
abundance: -
j_gene: TRBJ2-6
v_gene: TRBV14
CDR3nt: TGTGCCAGCAGCGCGAGGCCGGCAGTCTCTCTTCCTGGGGCCAACGTCCTGACTTTC
CDR3aa: CASSARPAVSLPGANVLTF

d_gene: -
abundance: -
j_gene: TRBJ1-1
v_gene: TRBV19
CDR3nt: TGTGCCAGTAGTATTGGTAACAAGGGCACTGAAGCTTTCTTT
CDR3aa: CASSIGNKGTEAFF

d_gene: -
abundance: -
j_gene: TRBJ2-5
v_gene: TRBV2
CDR3nt: TGTGCCAGCAGGGACAGCTATCAAGAGACCCAGTACTTC
CDR3aa: CASRDSYQETQYF

d_gene: TRBD2
abundance: -
j_gene: TRBJ2-1
v_gene: TRBV25-1
CDR3nt: TGTGCCAGCAGGGAGACTAGCGGGAAGCCAAATGAGCAGTTCTTC
CDR3aa: CASRETSGKPNEQFF

d_gene: TRBD1
abundance: few
j_gene: TRBJ2-7
v_gene: TRBV5-4
CDR3nt: TGTGCCAGCAGCTCGTCGAGGGGACAGAAGATCCACGAGCAGTACTTC
CDR3aa: CASSSSRGQKIHEQYF

d_gene: TRBD1
abundance: few
j_gene: TRBJ1-5
v_gene: TRBV27
CDR3nt: TGTGCCAGCCCTCGGACAGGCAGCAATCAGCCCCAGCATTTT
CDR3aa: CASPRTGSNQPQHF

d_gene: TRBD2
abundance: once
j_gene: TRBJ2-1
v_gene: TRBV19
CDR3nt: TGTGCCAGTAGTACTACCGGGACTAGCGGTTACAATGAGCAGTTCTTC
CDR3aa: CASSTTGTSGYNEQFF

d_gene: -
abundance: -
j_gene: TRBJ1-4
v_gene: TRBV27
CDR3nt: TGTGCCAGCAGTTTATCCCCCTTGGGGGAAAAACTGTTTTTT
CDR3aa: CASSLSPLGEKLFF

d_gene: -
abundance: -
j_gene: TRBJ2-5
v_gene: TRBV19
CDR3nt: TGTGCCAGTCGTGGGCCCGACCAAGAGACCCAGTACTTC
CDR3aa: CASRGPDQETQYF

d_gene: -
abundance: -
j_gene: TRBJ2-7
v_gene: TRBV28
CDR3nt: TGTGCCAGCGCCTATAGGGCCTCCGAGCAGTACTTC
CDR3aa: CASAYRASEQYF

d_gene: TRBD1
abundance: -
j_gene: TRBJ2-4
v_gene: TRBV20-1
CDR3nt: TGCAGTGCTAGTACGAGTTGGGACAGGGATACCTTAGCCAAAAACATTCAGTACTTC
CDR3aa: CSASTSWDRDTLAKNIQYF

d_gene: -
abundance: -
j_gene: TRBJ1-4
v_gene: TRBV12-3/TRBV12-4
CDR3nt: TGTGCCAGCAGTTTTGGCCCGAGCGAAAAACTGTTTTTT
CDR3aa: CASSFGPSEKLFF

d_gene: -
abundance: -
j_gene: TRBJ2-5
v_gene: TRBV24-1
CDR3nt: TGTGCCACCAGTGATTTTGGGCTACTTGGCCAAGAGACCCAGTACTTC
CDR3aa: CATSDFGLLGQETQYF

d_gene: -
abundance: -
j_gene: TRBJ1-2
v_gene: TRBV20-1
CDR3nt: TGCAGTGCTAGGGGGGCCGATGGCTACACCTTC
CDR3aa: CSARGADGYTF

d_gene: -
abundance: -
j_gene: TRBJ2-2
v_gene: TRBV7-2
CDR3nt: TGTGCCAGCAGCTTAAGGTGGCAGGGAGGTACCGGGGAGCTGTTTTTT
CDR3aa: CASSLRWQGGTGELFF

d_gene: -
abundance: -
j_gene: TRBJ2-5
v_gene: TRBV9
CDR3nt: TGTGCCAGCAGCGTAGCCCCCCGGAGCCAAGAGACCCAGTACTTC
CDR3aa: CASSVAPRSQETQYF

d_gene: TRBD2
abundance: -
j_gene: TRBJ2-7
v_gene: TRBV27
CDR3nt: TGTGCCAGCAGCCCCGGGGGGGCATCCCCCTACGAGCAGTACTTC
CDR3aa: CASSPGGASPYEQYF

d_gene: -
abundance: -
j_gene: TRBJ2-7
v_gene: TRBV28
CDR3nt: TGTGCCAGCAGTTTCAGGGGCCCTTCCGAGCAGTACTTC
CDR3aa: CASSFRGPSEQYF

d_gene: -
abundance: -
j_gene: TRBJ1-2
v_gene: TRBV5-1
CDR3nt: TGCGCCAGCAGCTTGGCCGGGACACAACCCGACTATGGCTACACCTTC
CDR3aa: CASSLAGTQPDYGYTF

d_gene: TRBD2
abundance: -
j_gene: TRBJ2-3
v_gene: TRBV28
CDR3nt: TGTGCCAGCAGAAGGACTAGCGCAGGCACAGATACGCAGTATTTT
CDR3aa: CASRRTSAGTDTQYF

d_gene: -
abundance: -
j_gene: TRBJ2-7
v_gene: TRBV24-1
CDR3nt: TGTGCCACCAGTTTGGGTCCCCTCGACGAGCAGTACTTC
CDR3aa: CATSLGPLDEQYF

d_gene: -
abundance: -
j_gene: TRBJ2-1
v_gene: TRBV5-1
CDR3nt: TGCGCCAGCAGCTTGGGGGGCAGGGTTGACAATGAGCAGTTCTTC
CDR3aa: CASSLGGRVDNEQFF

d_gene: -
abundance: -
j_gene: TRBJ2-7
v_gene: TRBV6-5
CDR3nt: TGTGCCAGCAAACGGGCAGCGGCCTACGAGCAGTACTTC
CDR3aa: CASKRAAAYEQYF

d_gene: -
abundance: -
j_gene: TRBJ1-4
v_gene: TRBV5-4
CDR3nt: TGTGCCAGCAGCTTGCAGCGGCCCAATGAAAAACTGTTTTTT
CDR3aa: CASSLQRPNEKLFF

d_gene: -
abundance: few
j_gene: TRBJ2-7
v_gene: TRBV2
CDR3nt: TGTGCCAGCAGCCCCGGGGGCTACGAGCAGTACTTC
CDR3aa: CASSPGGYEQYF

d_gene: -
abundance: -
j_gene: TRBJ2-7
v_gene: TRBV27
CDR3nt: TGTGCCAGCAGGACTATGGACAGAGCACCTTACGAGCAGTACTTC
CDR3aa: CASRTMDRAPYEQYF

d_gene: -
abundance: -
j_gene: TRBJ2-2
v_gene: TRBV6-5
CDR3nt: TGTGCCAGCAGTAAGTTACTACCGAACACCGGGGAGCTGTTTTTT
CDR3aa: CASSKLLPNTGELFF

d_gene: -
abundance: -
j_gene: TRBJ2-7
v_gene: TRBV9
CDR3nt: TGTGCCAGCAGCTCAACCATAGACTCCTACGAGCAGTACTTC
CDR3aa: CASSSTIDSYEQYF

d_gene: TRBD2
abundance: -
j_gene: TRBJ2-3
v_gene: TRBV19
CDR3nt: TGTGCCAGTACCAAACGGGGGGGTACGGATACGCAGTATTTT
CDR3aa: CASTKRGGTDTQYF

d_gene: -
abundance: -
j_gene: TRBJ2-2
v_gene: TRBV29-1
CDR3nt: TGCAGCGTTACCGGGACACTCACCGGGGAGCTGTTTTTT
CDR3aa: CSVTGTLTGELFF

d_gene: -
abundance: -
j_gene: TRBJ2-7
v_gene: TRBV4-1
CDR3nt: TGCGCCAGCAGCCAGATGGGGAGCGAGCAGTACTTC
CDR3aa: CASSQMGSEQYF

d_gene: -
abundance: few
j_gene: TRBJ1-5
v_gene: TRBV18
CDR3nt: TGTGCCAGCTCACCCAACCTGGGTCCGACAAGCTACAATCAGCCCCAGCATTTT
CDR3aa: CASSPNLGPTSYNQPQHF

d_gene: -
abundance: -
j_gene: TRBJ1-5
v_gene: TRBV10-3
CDR3nt: TGTGCCATCAGTGAGTCTGTGGGTGGTAGCAATCAGCCCCAGCATTTT
CDR3aa: CAISESVGGSNQPQHF

d_gene: -
abundance: -
j_gene: TRBJ2-7
v_gene: TRBV5-4
CDR3nt: TGTGCCAGCAGCTTGGATCGGTCCTACGAGCAGTACTTC
CDR3aa: CASSLDRSYEQYF

d_gene: TRBD2
abundance: once
j_gene: TRBJ2-1
v_gene: TRBV7-2
CDR3nt: TGTGCCAGCAGCAAGGACCCGGGACTAGCGGGAAGTGATGAGCAGTTCTTC
CDR3aa: CASSKDPGLAGSDEQFF

d_gene: -
abundance: -
j_gene: TRBJ2-3
v_gene: TRBV6-5
CDR3nt: TGTGCCAGCAGGGACGGTCTTAGCACAGATACGCAGTATTTT
CDR3aa: CASRDGLSTDTQYF

d_gene: TRBD2
abundance: -
j_gene: TRBJ2-2
v_gene: TRBV7-3
CDR3nt: TGTGCCAGCAGCCTTGCTCGTAGCGGGAGGCATGGCGGGGAGCTGTTTTTT
CDR3aa: CASSLARSGRHGGELFF

d_gene: TRBD2
abundance: -
j_gene: TRBJ2-1
v_gene: TRBV29-1
CDR3nt: TGCAGCGTGGGACTAGCGGACAATGAGCAGTTCTTC
CDR3aa: CSVGLADNEQFF

d_gene: TRBD2
abundance: -
j_gene: TRBJ2-3
v_gene: TRBV6-2/TRBV6-3
CDR3nt: TGTGCCAGCAGTAGGACTAGCGGGCCAGATACGCAGTATTTT
CDR3aa: CASSRTSGPDTQYF

d_gene: TRBD1
abundance: -
j_gene: TRBJ1-1
v_gene: TRBV28
CDR3nt: TGTGCCAGCATCCTATACAGGGGGAACACTGAAGCTTTCTTT
CDR3aa: CASILYRGNTEAFF

d_gene: -
abundance: once
j_gene: TRBJ1-1
v_gene: TRBV9
CDR3nt: TGTGCCAGCAGCGTAGTGGGGTCCATGAACACTGAAGCTTTCTTT
CDR3aa: CASSVVGSMNTEAFF

d_gene: -
abundance: -
j_gene: TRBJ2-2
v_gene: TRBV6-5
CDR3nt: TGTGCCAGCAGTCGCCGTCGTGGGAACACCGGGGAGCTGTTTTTT
CDR3aa: CASSRRRGNTGELFF

d_gene: -
abundance: -
j_gene: TRBJ1-5
v_gene: TRBV9
CDR3nt: TGTGCCAGCAGCGTAGTAGAAGGGTCGGGGCCCCAGCATTTT
CDR3aa: CASSVVEGSGPQHF

d_gene: -
abundance: -
j_gene: TRBJ2-7
v_gene: TRBV12-2
CDR3nt: TGTGCAAGTCGCGGTAGACACGAGCAGTACTTC
CDR3aa: CASRGRHEQYF

d_gene: -
abundance: -
j_gene: TRBJ1-6
v_gene: TRBV19
CDR3nt: TGTGCCAGTAGTATAGCCCGCGACAGCGGTTCACCCCTCCACTTT
CDR3aa: CASSIARDSGSPLHF

d_gene: TRBD1
abundance: once
j_gene: TRBJ2-4
v_gene: TRBV5-6
CDR3nt: TGTGCCAGCAGCTTGGTGGACAGGGGCATTCAGTACTTC
CDR3aa: CASSLVDRGIQYF

d_gene: -
abundance: -
j_gene: TRBJ2-1
v_gene: TRBV28
CDR3nt: TGTGCCAGCAGCCTATACAGCTCCTACAATGAGCAGTTCTTC
CDR3aa: CASSLYSSYNEQFF

d_gene: -
abundance: -
j_gene: TRBJ2-1
v_gene: TRBV6-2/TRBV6-3
CDR3nt: TGTGCCAGCAGCCGTGGAGGGAGCGACAATGAGCAGTTCTTC
CDR3aa: CASSRGGSDNEQFF

d_gene: TRBD1
abundance: -
j_gene: TRBJ1-1
v_gene: TRBV2
CDR3nt: TGTGCCAGCAGTACAGGGGGCAGGACTGAAGCTTTCTTT
CDR3aa: CASSTGGRTEAFF

d_gene: TRBD2
abundance: -
j_gene: TRBJ2-7
v_gene: TRBV3-1/TRBV3-2
CDR3nt: TGTGCCAGCAGCCTAGGCCCACTAGCGGGAGACTCGGGGGAGCAGTACTTC
CDR3aa: CASSLGPLAGDSGEQYF

d_gene: TRBD1
abundance: -
j_gene: TRBJ2-2
v_gene: TRBV9
CDR3nt: TGTGCCAGCAGCCCCACCACAGGGGACACCGGGGAGCTGTTTTTT
CDR3aa: CASSPTTGDTGELFF

d_gene: TRBD1
abundance: -
j_gene: TRBJ2-7
v_gene: TRBV4-1
CDR3nt: TGCGCCAGCAGCCAAGACCCCGGGACAGGACGATACGAGCAGTACTTC
CDR3aa: CASSQDPGTGRYEQYF